This T cell receptor beta chain was recovered during a study of shared clonotypes between healthy human individuals. Losses at the gene ends were 0 bases for V and 5 bases for J; bases not matched to a gene: 6. Germline loops: CDR1 MNHNY, CDR2 SVGAGI (reference sequence). The CDR3 covers 15 residues. Genomic DNA from each subset was divided evenly over several immunoSEQ plates. Some 32,000 T cell genomes, or around 0.2 ug DNA, went into the sorted-subset replicate PCRs. Authors' data handling: ImmunoSEQ supplied junction-only sequences lacking quality scores, so filtering was different. Assay: immunoSEQ multiplex PCR; the TCRdb copy retains only in-frame clones and omits some. The V and J calls and clone size are taken from that table; D and trimming were inferred from the DNA. This table has approximately 1.5 million clones, 95% to 99% appearing once.

The rearrangement links TRBV6-6 to TRBJ2-7; TRBD1 agrees at 8 bases. The receptor was isolated from a man younger than 40 in good health. Source material: naive CD4+ T cells sorted from blood. Subset specified: CD45RA+ positively selected. The DNA for the CDR3 is TGTGCCAGCAGTTACTCGGTGACAGGGGAAAACGAGCAGTACTTC. It yields the protein CASSYSVTGENEQYF.